This T cell receptor (beta chain) was recovered during a study of T cell repertoires in cytomegalovirus infection. Across the study: Recently identified HLA-C-restricted CMV epitopes and well-studied HLA-B-restricted CMV epitopes were used by the study. TCR beta signatures that were public indicated CMV infection and matching HLA type.

CDR1 and CDR2 (germline): LNHDA, SQIVND (reference sequence). This CDR3 contains 13 residues. V lost 4 bases and J lost 1, with 7 bases in between. This clonotype was counted ten times or more. Antigen: not known. TCRdb itself ran the reads through MiXCR, one entry per CDR3 protein. Among some 800,000 distinct CDR3 sequences listed, 25% to 35% were seen once. The material sequenced was cultured CD8+ T cells from PBMCs, taken from culture after CMV antigen stimulation. The receptor was derived from a human donor in good health (CMV status not recorded). Some clones in this sample may be carry-over from other donors' samples. The chain uses TRBV19 and TRBJ1-1; D gene uncertain. As DNA, the CDR3 is TGTGCCAGTAGTAGGGCTGAGAACACTGAAGCTTTCTTT. It is translated as CASSRAENTEAFF.